This T cell receptor beta chain was documented in a study of blood T cell repertoires in COVID-19. Using immunoSEQ multiplex PCR, the repertoire was profiled, and TCRdb retains in-frame clones only, with some absent. Of fewer than 200,000 clones in the sample, under 95% were seen once. The clonotype originates from a man aged 18 to 35 with COVID-19, enrolled during active disease. Sequencing used peripheral blood.

The CDR3 DNA reads as TGTGCCAGTAGTGAGGGACTAGCATCCTACGAGCAGTACTTC. It is translated as CASSEGLASYEQYF. V and J are TRBV19 and TRBJ2-7, with 9 bases that match TRBD2. The V segment lost 5 bases and the J segment 1 base; nucleotides outside the gene matches: 3. Per germline, CDR1 LNHDA and CDR2 SQIVND (reference sequence). This CDR3 is 14 amino acids long.